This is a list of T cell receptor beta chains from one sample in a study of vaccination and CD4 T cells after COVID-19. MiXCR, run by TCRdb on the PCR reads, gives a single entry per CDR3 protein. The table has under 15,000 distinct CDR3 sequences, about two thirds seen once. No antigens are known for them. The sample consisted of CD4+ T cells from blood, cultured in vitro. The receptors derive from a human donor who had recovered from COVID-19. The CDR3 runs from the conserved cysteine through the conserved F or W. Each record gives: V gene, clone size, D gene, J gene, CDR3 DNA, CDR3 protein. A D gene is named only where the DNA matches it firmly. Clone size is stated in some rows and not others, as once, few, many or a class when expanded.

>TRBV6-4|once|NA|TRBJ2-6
TGTGCCAGCAGTGACTCGGGGGCTGGGGCCAACGTCCTGACTTTC
CASSDSGAGANVLTF
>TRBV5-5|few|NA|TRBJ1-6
TGTGCCAGCAGACCCCCAGGGTTCTCCAATTCACCCCTCCACTTT
CASRPPGFSNSPLHF
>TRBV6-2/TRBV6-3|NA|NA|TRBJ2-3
TGTGCCAGCAGTTATGGGCACAACCCAACAGATACGCAGTATTTT
CASSYGHNPTDTQYF
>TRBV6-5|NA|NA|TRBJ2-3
TGTGCCAGCAGTTGGAGATCGGGGGTCACAGATACGCAGTATTTT
CASSWRSGVTDTQYF
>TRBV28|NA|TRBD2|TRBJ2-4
TGTGCCAGCACCCGAGGGACTAGTCGTAACATTCAGTACTTC
CASTRGTSRNIQYF
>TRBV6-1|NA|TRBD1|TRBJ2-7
TGTGCCAGCAGCAGAACCAGGGACAGGAGCTACGAGCAGTACTTC
CASSRTRDRSYEQYF
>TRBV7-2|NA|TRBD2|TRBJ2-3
TGTGCCAGCAGCTTTGGGGGAGGGCTCGGAGATACGCAGTATTTT
CASSFGGGLGDTQYF
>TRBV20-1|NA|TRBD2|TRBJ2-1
TGCAGTGCTAGAGATCTTAGCGGGACTGAATACAATGAGCAGTTCTTC
CSARDLSGTEYNEQFF
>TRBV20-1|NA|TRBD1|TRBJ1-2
TGCAGTGCTGGACAGGGAGCGCACAGTGGCTACACCTTC
CSAGQGAHSGYTF
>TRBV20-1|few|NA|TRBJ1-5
TGCAGTGCTAGAGATCCGACAGACAATCAGCCCCAGCATTTT
CSARDPTDNQPQHF
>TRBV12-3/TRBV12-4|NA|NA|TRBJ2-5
TGTGCCAGCAGTGGAAGAGAGACCCAGTACTTC
CASSGRETQYF
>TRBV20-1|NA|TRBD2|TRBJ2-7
TGCAGTGCTAGGAGACTAGCGTCTCTTCGCGAGCAGTACTTC
CSARRLASLREQYF